Listed below are T cell receptor beta chains from one sample, sequenced in a study of cytomegalovirus exposure and HLA in healthy donors. TCRdb keeps only in-frame clones here, not all; method: immunoSEQ multiplex PCR. Reported are 130,000 to 150,000 clones; the ten largest clones contain 0.8% to 1%. The sequencing input was PBMCs. These TCRs come from a male donor in good health and CMV-seronegative. The CDR3 runs from the conserved cysteine through the conserved F or W. The D gene is left open where the match is weak.

j_gene | v_gene | d_gene | CDR3nt | CDR3aa
TRBJ1-1 | TRBV7-6 | NA | TGTGCCAGCAGCGACCAAGGGGCCACTGAAGCTTTCTTT | CASSDQGATEAFF
TRBJ2-1 | TRBV30 | NA | TGTGCCTGGCGTGCGACTAGAGGCGGCAATGAGCAGTTCTTC | CAWRATRGGNEQFF
TRBJ1-2 | TRBV6-1 | NA | TGTGCCAGCAGTGAATTCTCAGCCTTGGAGGGTGGCTACACCTTC | CASSEFSALEGGYTF
TRBJ1-2 | TRBV4-1 | TRBD1 | TGCGCCAGCAGCCAGGACAGGGGAAACTATGGCTACACCTTC | CASSQDRGNYGYTF
TRBJ2-7 | TRBV2 | TRBD1 | TGTGCCACCACGGGACAGGGGGCTTACGAGCAGTACTTC | CATTGQGAYEQYF
TRBJ1-2 | TRBV4-2 | NA | TGTGCCAGCAGCCAGGGGGGGACGGTCTATGGCTACACCTTC | CASSQGGTVYGYTF
TRBJ2-3 | TRBV5-1 | TRBD2 | TGCGCCAGCAGCTTGAGCGGGAGCTTAGATACGCAGTATTTT | CASSLSGSLDTQYF
TRBJ2-1 | TRBV4-1 | NA | TGCGCCAGCAGCCCCCACTCTTCCAGTGCGGCCTACAATGAGCAGTTCTTC | CASSPHSSSAAYNEQFF
TRBJ2-6 | TRBV27 | NA | TGTGCCAGCAGTATCCTAGGGGGAAACCCCGGGGCCAACGTCCTGACTTTC | CASSILGGNPGANVLTF
TRBJ2-5 | TRBV5-1 | TRBD1 | TGCGCCAGCAGCTTGAACAGGGGGCGAGAGACCCAGTACTTC | CASSLNRGRETQYF
TRBJ1-1 | TRBV7-9 | NA | TGTGCCAGCAGCGGAGGAGGGGCTAGCACTGAAGCTTTCTTT | CASSGGGASTEAFF
TRBJ2-5 | TRBV4-3 | NA | TGCGCCAGCAGCCAGGGCGGACTCCTAGAGACCCAGTACTTC | CASSQGGLLETQYF
TRBJ2-7 | TRBV7-9 | NA | TGTGCCAGCAGCCCCGGGGGAGCACCCTACGAGCAGTACTTC | CASSPGGAPYEQYF
TRBJ1-2 | TRBV7-9 | NA | TGTGCCAGCAGCTTAAAACAGAACTATGGCTACACCTTC | CASSLKQNYGYTF
TRBJ1-2 | TRBV7-8 | TRBD1 | TGTGCCAGCAGCTCATCCGTGGGACAGGGTAAAGGACACTATGGCTACACCTTC | CASSSSVGQGKGHYGYTF
TRBJ2-3 | TRBV5-1 | NA | TGCGCCAGCTCCCCGGCAGGGTTGGAGCAGTATTTT | CASSPAGLEQYF
TRBJ1-1 | TRBV9 | NA | TGTGCCAGCAGCGTCACGGAGCAATTCTCTGAAGCTTTCTTT | CASSVTEQFSEAFF
TRBJ1-2 | TRBV7-9 | TRBD1 | TGTGCCAGCAGCTTAGCCGGGACAGGGGGCGACAACTATGGCTACACCTTC | CASSLAGTGGDNYGYTF
TRBJ2-5 | TRBV11-1 | TRBD2 | TGTGCCAGCAGCTTAGCGTCAATAGCGGGAGGTTTAGAGACCCAGTACTTC | CASSLASIAGGLETQYF
TRBJ1-3 | TRBV5-8 | NA | TGTGCCAGCAGCGATCTGAGCTCTGGAAACACCATATATTTT | CASSDLSSGNTIYF
TRBJ2-3 | TRBV6-5 | TRBD2 | TGTGCCAGCAGTTACGGACTAGCGGGAGGGACGGATACGCAGTATTTT | CASSYGLAGGTDTQYF
TRBJ2-7 | TRBV30 | TRBD1 | TGTGCCTGGAGTGACCCCGGGACAGGGACCTACGAGCAGTACTTC | CAWSDPGTGTYEQYF
TRBJ1-6 | TRBV27 | NA | TGTGCCAGCAGTTTCAGTTGGGCAGACTCACCCCTCCACTTT | CASSFSWADSPLHF
TRBJ2-2 | TRBV6-5 | TRBD2 | TGTGCCACGACAAGAGCGGGAGGGATATCCGGGGAGCTGTTTTTT | CATTRAGGISGELFF
TRBJ1-4 | TRBV7-9 | NA | TGTGCCAGCAGCTTAGGTGCGGGGGGGGGCGAAAAACTGTTTTTT | CASSLGAGGGEKLFF
TRBJ2-3 | TRBV29-1 | TRBD2 | TGCAGCGTAGCGGGGGGAGACACAGATACGCAGTATTTT | CSVAGGDTDTQYF
TRBJ2-7 | TRBV29-1 | TRBD1 | TGCAGCGGCGGGACAGGAGGTGCCTACGAGCAGTACTTC | CSGGTGGAYEQYF
TRBJ1-3 | TRBV14 | NA | TGTGCCGGCAGCCTCTACCTTCGGGGGGACACCATATATTTT | CAGSLYLRGDTIYF
TRBJ2-1 | TRBV29-1 | TRBD1 | TGCAGCGTTGGCCATCTAGGACAGGGCAGGAATAGGAATGAGCAGTTCTTC | CSVGHLGQGRNRNEQFF
TRBJ2-7 | TRBV5-4 | TRBD2 | TGTGCCAGCAGCTTTGCGGGAGCGGGAGAGCAGTACTTC | CASSFAGAGEQYF
TRBJ1-2 | TRBV6-1 | TRBD1 | TGTGCCAGCAGACCGGACAGGGGTTACGGTGGCTACACCTTC | CASRPDRGYGGYTF
TRBJ1-2 | TRBV18 | TRBD1 | TGTGCCACCGGAGGACAGGGTATTGGAATCGGCTACACCTTC | CATGGQGIGIGYTF
TRBJ1-1 | TRBV10-3 | NA | TGTGCCATCAGTGAAAGACAGGACACTGAAGCTTTCTTT | CAISERQDTEAFF
TRBJ1-4 | TRBV6-6 | NA | TGTGCCAGCAGGGAAACGGGGACAATAAGTGAAAAACTGTTTTTT | CASRETGTISEKLFF
TRBJ1-5 | TRBV6-6 | NA | TGTGCCAGCAGTCCCGGGGGGGCGCAGGAACAGCCCCAGCATTTT | CASSPGGAQEQPQHF
TRBJ2-3 | TRBV9 | NA | TGTGCCAGCAGCGGGAGGACTAGCACAGATACGCAGTATTTT | CASSGRTSTDTQYF
TRBJ1-2 | TRBV27 | NA | TGTGCCAGCAGTTTGACACCCGGGGGCTATGGCTACACCTTC | CASSLTPGGYGYTF
TRBJ2-7 | TRBV6-5 | NA | TGTGCCAGCAGTTACAATGTCGACAACTCCTACGAGCAGTACTTC | CASSYNVDNSYEQYF
TRBJ1-1 | TRBV7-3 | NA | TGTGCCAGCAGCTTAAGGGGGGGTGACACTGAAGCTTTCTTT | CASSLRGGDTEAFF
TRBJ1-2 | TRBV7-9 | NA | TGTGCCAGCAGCTCCAACGAACTTTATGGCTACACCTTC | CASSSNELYGYTF
TRBJ2-7 | TRBV11-1 | NA | TGTGCCAGCAGCTCCCCGACAGGATTCTCCTACGAGCAGTACTTC | CASSSPTGFSYEQYF
TRBJ2-3 | TRBV18 | TRBD2 | TGTGCCAGCTCACCAGGAATAGCGGGAGGCACAGATACGCAGTATTTT | CASSPGIAGGTDTQYF
TRBJ1-4 | TRBV7-2 | NA | TGTGCCAGCAGCTTAGATCGGAATGAAAAACTGTTTTTT | CASSLDRNEKLFF
TRBJ2-1 | TRBV5-1 | TRBD2 | TGCGCCAGCAGCACAGGACTAGCGGGAGGGTACAATGAGCAGTTCTTC | CASSTGLAGGYNEQFF
TRBJ1-5 | TRBV6-5 | TRBD1 | TGTGCCAGCAGCCCCGAACAGGGGGCGGGTCAGCCCCAGCATTTT | CASSPEQGAGQPQHF
TRBJ2-3 | TRBV7-9 | TRBD1 | TGTGCCAGCAGTTCCCTTCGGTTGGCAGGGGGCCCAGATACGCAGTATTTT | CASSSLRLAGGPDTQYF
TRBJ1-5 | TRBV9 | NA | TGTGCCAGCAGCGTAAAACCGGGGGGCAATCAGCCCCAGCATTTT | CASSVKPGGNQPQHF
TRBJ2-1 | TRBV27 | NA | NA | CASSFGQGNLLF
TRBJ2-7 | TRBV6-1 | NA | TGTGCCACCCGACAGGAGCTCCCACCGTGGTACTTC | CATRQELPPWYF
TRBJ2-5 | TRBV5-1 | TRBD2 | TGCGCCAGCAGCTCAGGGACTAGCGGGGGCCAAGAGACCCAGTACTTC | CASSSGTSGGQETQYF
TRBJ2-3 | TRBV6-4 | NA | TGTGCCAGCAGGGAAGACGGGAGCACAGATACGCAGTATTTT | CASREDGSTDTQYF
TRBJ2-7 | TRBV6-5 | TRBD2 | TGTGCCAGCAGTTCTAGCGGCCTTACCGAGCAGTACTTC | CASSSSGLTEQYF
TRBJ1-1 | TRBV7-9 | TRBD1 | TGTGCCAGCATCCGCTCGACAGGGGCTAACACTGAAGCTTTCTTT | CASIRSTGANTEAFF
TRBJ2-2 | TRBV7-3 | NA | TGTGCCAGCAGCTCAGCACTAGAATATAGCACCGGGGAGCTGTTTTTT | CASSSALEYSTGELFF
TRBJ1-1 | TRBV9 | TRBD1 | TGTGCCAGCAGCCCCCAGGGACAGATGAACACTGAAGCTTTCTTT | CASSPQGQMNTEAFF
TRBJ2-1 | TRBV19 | NA | TGTGCCAGTAGTATATCGGGAGCGGGTGAGCAGTTCTTC | CASSISGAGEQFF
TRBJ2-3 | TRBV7-9 | NA | TGTGCCAGCAGCTACCTGACTCCCGGAGTTCAAGATACGCAGTATTTT | CASSYLTPGVQDTQYF